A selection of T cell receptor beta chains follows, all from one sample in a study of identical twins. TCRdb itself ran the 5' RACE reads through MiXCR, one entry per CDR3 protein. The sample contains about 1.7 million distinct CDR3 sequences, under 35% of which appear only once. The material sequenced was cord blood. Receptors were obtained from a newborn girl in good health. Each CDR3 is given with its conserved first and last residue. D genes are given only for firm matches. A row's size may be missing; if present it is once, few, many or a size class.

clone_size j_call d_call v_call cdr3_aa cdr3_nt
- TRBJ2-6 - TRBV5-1 CASSFRTAGANVLTF TGCGCCAGCAGTTTTCGGACAGCTGGGGCCAACGTCCTGACTTTC
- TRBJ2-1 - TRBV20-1 CSFQGTIDEQFF TGCAGTTTTCAGGGGACCATAGATGAGCAGTTCTTC
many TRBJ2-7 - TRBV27 CASSYSPGSDEQYF TGTGCCAGCAGCTACTCACCGGGAAGCGACGAGCAGTACTTC
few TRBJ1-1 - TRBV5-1 CASSFEIGRVNTEAFF TGCGCCAGCAGCTTCGAGATCGGACGGGTGAACACTGAAGCTTTCTTT
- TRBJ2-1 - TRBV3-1 CASSRGDRYNEQFF TGTGCCAGCAGCCGAGGAGACAGGTACAATGAGCAGTTCTTC
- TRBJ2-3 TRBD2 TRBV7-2 CASSLVGAGGLSTDTQYF TGTGCCAGCAGCTTAGTAGGGGCGGGGGGCCTAAGCACAGATACGCAGTATTTT
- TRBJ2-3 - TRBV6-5 CASSSGAGFTDTQYF TGTGCCAGCAGCTCGGGGGCAGGGTTCACAGATACGCAGTATTTT
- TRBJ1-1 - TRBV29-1 CCVTKGNTNTEAFF TGCTGCGTTACAAAAGGGAATACGAACACTGAAGCTTTCTTT
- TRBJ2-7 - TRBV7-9 CASSPYGGTVLYEQYF TGTGCCAGCAGCCCGTATGGGGGGACCGTCTTATACGAGCAGTACTTC
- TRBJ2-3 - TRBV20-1 CSARELQGAQYF TGCAGTGCTAGAGAGCTACAGGGAGCGCAGTATTTT
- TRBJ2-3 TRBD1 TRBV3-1 CASSDTTGADTQYF TGTGCCAGCAGCGACACTACAGGGGCGGATACGCAGTATTTT
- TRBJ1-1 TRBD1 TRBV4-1 CASSQTGLTEAFF TGCGCCAGCAGCCAGACAGGGCTCACTGAAGCTTTCTTT
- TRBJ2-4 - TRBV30 CAWSPGGKNIQYF TGTGCCTGGAGCCCCGGAGGCAAAAACATTCAGTACTTC
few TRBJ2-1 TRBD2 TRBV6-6 CASSYAGRSNEQFF TGTGCCAGCAGTTACGCCGGGAGGTCGAATGAGCAGTTCTTC
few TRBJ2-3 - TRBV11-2 CASNRGGGGWTQYF TGTGCCAGCAACAGGGGGGGGGGAGGTTGGACGCAGTATTTT
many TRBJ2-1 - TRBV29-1 CSGVRTSSYNEQFF TGCAGCGGCGTACGGACTTCATCCTACAATGAGCAGTTCTTC
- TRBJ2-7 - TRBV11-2 CASSLEPQLTYEQYF TGTGCCAGCAGCTTAGAACCACAGCTAACTTACGAGCAGTACTTC
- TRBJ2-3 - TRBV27 CASSTYRGMRTDTQYF TGTGCCAGCAGTACATACAGAGGGATGCGCACAGATACGCAGTATTTT
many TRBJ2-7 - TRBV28 CASSRGTAYEQYF TGTGCCAGCAGCCGAGGGACCGCTTACGAGCAGTACTTC
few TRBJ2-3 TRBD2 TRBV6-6 CVSRGGGGTDTQYF TGTGTCAGCAGGGGCGGGGGGGGCACAGATACGCAGTATTTT
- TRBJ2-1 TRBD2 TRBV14 CASSQSGVTQFF TGTGCCAGCAGCCAAAGCGGGGTGACCCAGTTCTTC
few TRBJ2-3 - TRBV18 CASSPLAQQSTDTQYF TGTGCCAGCTCACCCCTGGCGCAGCAGTCCACAGATACGCAGTATTTT
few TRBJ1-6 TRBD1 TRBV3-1 CASSQLAGGNSPLHF TGTGCCAGCAGCCAACTCGCAGGGGGCAATTCACCCCTCCACTTT
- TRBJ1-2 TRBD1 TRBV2 CASRTGQTLNYGYTF TGTGCCAGCAGGACGGGACAGACCTTGAACTATGGCTACACCTTC
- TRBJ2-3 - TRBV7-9 CASSLRATITDTQYF TGTGCCAGCAGCTTAAGAGCTACCATCACAGATACGCAGTATTTT
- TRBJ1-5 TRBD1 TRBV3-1 CASSQRERTGVCNQPQHF TGTGCCAGCAGCCAAAGGGAGAGGACAGGAGTGTGCAATCAGCCCCAGCATTTT
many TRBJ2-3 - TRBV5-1 CASSLTRSTDTQYF TGCGCCAGCAGCTTGACTAGAAGCACAGATACGCAGTATTTT
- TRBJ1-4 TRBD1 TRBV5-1 CASSRTGATLTTNEKLFF TGCGCCAGCAGCAGGACAGGGGCGACCCTTACAACTAATGAAAAACTGTTTTTT
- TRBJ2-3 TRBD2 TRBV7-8 CASSLIAGGRDTQYF TGTGCCAGCAGCTTAATTGCGGGGGGGCGCGATACGCAGTATTTT
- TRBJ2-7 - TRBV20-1 CSARYQGRAYEQYF TGCAGTGCTAGGTATCAGGGACGGGCCTACGAGCAGTACTTC
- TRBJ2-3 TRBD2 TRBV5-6 CASSLAIAGVMQYF TGTGCCAGCAGCTTGGCCATCGCGGGAGTGATGCAGTATTTT
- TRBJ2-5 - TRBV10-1 CAKETQYF TGCGCTAAGGAGACCCAGTACTTC
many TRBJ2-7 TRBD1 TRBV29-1 CSGATGGAYEQYF TGCAGCGGTGCCACAGGGGGAGCCTACGAGCAGTACTTC
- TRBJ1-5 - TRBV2 CAGSIQLGNQPQHF TGTGCCGGCAGCATACAACTGGGGAATCAGCCCCAGCATTTT
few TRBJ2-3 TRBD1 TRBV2 CATGAGGGTDTQYF TGTGCCACCGGCGCAGGGGGCGGCACAGATACGCAGTATTTT
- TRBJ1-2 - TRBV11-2 CASSFGHLKGGQNGYTF TGTGCCAGCAGCTTTGGCCATTTAAAAGGGGGGCAGAATGGCTACACCTTC